Listed here are 14 T cell receptor beta chains from one sample, sequenced in a study of blood T cell repertoires in COVID-19. Some clones are missing from TCRdb's copy, which holds only in-frame ones; the method was immunoSEQ multiplex PCR. In the table there are 100,000 to 150,000 clones, about 80% of which are singletons. Material for sequencing was peripheral blood. The receptors were gathered from a man aged 60 to 75 with acute or convalescent COVID-19.

This clone showed up just once. V gene TRBV18 combines with J gene TRBJ2-2; D perhaps matches TRBD2 (5 bases). The length of the CDR3 is 16 residues. The germline V gene has CDR1 KGHSH and CDR2 LQKENI. V was pared by 1 base and J by 5 bases, with 14 bases between. This CDR3 reads CASSPLGRLRTGELFF. The CDR3 DNA reads TGTGCCAGCTCACCACTGGGGAGACTTAGGACCGGGGAGCTGTTTTTT.

This clone was seen once. The rearrangement links TRBV6-6 to TRBJ2-7, with 11 bases that match TRBD2. Germline V gene sequence: CDR1 MNHNY, CDR2 SVGAGI (reference sequence). The CDR3 is 17 residues long. V gave up 5 bases and J gave up 1 base; unmatched junction bases: 10. CDR3 sequence reads: CASSPRWGLADSYEQYF. DNA of the CDR3: TGTGCCAGCAGTCCCCGCTGGGGACTAGCGGATTCCTACGAGCAGTACTTC.

The genes are TRBV4-1 and TRBJ2-5, with D perhaps TRBD2 (6 bases). Trimming removed 1 base at V and 2 bases at J, with 14 bases between. This CDR3 is built from 16 residues. Germline V gene data show CDR1 as MGHRA and CDR2 as YSYEKL. CDR3 sequence reads: CASSQAYPGGQETQYF. CDR3 coding DNA: TGCGCCAGCAGCCAAGCGTACCCCGGGGGACAAGAGACCCAGTACTTC.

The chain couples TRBV5-1 to TRBJ1-2, with D maybe TRBD1 (5 bases). The V end was cut by 4 bases, the J end by 1 base, with 8 bases between. This CDR3 region has 13 residues. Per the germline V gene, CDR1 is SGHRS and CDR2 is YFSETQ. CDR3 sequence: CASSLTVNYGYTF. DNA for the CDR3: TGCGCCAGCAGCCTGACAGTTAACTATGGCTACACCTTC.

The chain links TRBV28 to TRBJ2-2; possibly TRBD2 for D (6 bases). CDR1 is MDHEN and CDR2 is SYDVKM in the germline V gene. This CDR3 contains 14 residues. V was clipped by 2 bases and J by 13 bases, with 17 bases between them. In DNA form, the CDR3 reads TGTGCCAGCAGTTTAGGGGACGTGGGACTGGGGCTGTTTTTT. Protein product: CASSLGDVGLGLFF. The complete variable domain, with remaining parts taken from reference TRBV28 and TRBJ2-2, reads DVKVTQSSRYLVKRTGEKVFLECVQDMDHENMFWYRQDPGLGLRLIYFSYDVKMKEKGDIPEGYSVSREKKERFSLILESASTNQTSMYLCASSLGDVGLGLFFGEGSRLTVL.

The chain combines TRBV10-3 with TRBJ1-1, with D perhaps TRBD1 (6 bases). CDR1 and CDR2 from the germline V gene are ENHRY and SYGVKD. The V end was cut by 6 bases, the J end by 0 bases, with 14 bases between. The CDR3 is 15 amino acids. The CDR3 coding sequence is TGTGCCATCAGGCCTGACAGGCAGATGAACACTGAAGCTTTCTTT. The encoded protein is CAIRPDRQMNTEAFF.

The table lists this clone with a count of one. CDR3 DNA: TGTGCCAGCAGCCAAGGACTCCAAAATACCTACGAGCAGTACTTC. Protein product: CASSQGLQNTYEQYF. The chain carries TRBV14 and TRBJ2-7; D is unresolved. Germline CDR1 and CDR2: SGHDN and FVKESK. Trimming took 1 base from V and 2 from J, leaving 12 bases between them. CDR3 length: 15 residues.

The chain uses TRBV28 and TRBJ1-2; TRBD1 matches 7 bases. The CDR3 has 13 residues. CDR1 and CDR2 (germline): MDHEN, SYDVKM. Unmatched junction bases numbered 2, after V lost 5 bases and J lost 2 bases. The CDR3 loop is CASSPQGNYGYTF. CDR3 DNA: TGTGCCAGCAGTCCACAGGGGAACTATGGCTACACCTTC.

The V gene is TRBV5-6, the J gene TRBJ1-2; TRBD1 aligns across 8 bases. The junction had 7 bases not matched to a gene; V was cut back by 4 bases and J by 5 bases. The CDR3 length is 14 residues. From germline, CDR1 is SGHDT and CDR2 YYEEEE. The CDR3, as DNA: TGTGCCAGCAGCGTGGTGACAGGGGAATATGGCTACACCTTC. Its translation: CASSVVTGEYGYTF.

The genes are TRBV28 and TRBJ1-2; 8 nucleotides match TRBD1. V shed 6 bases and J 2 bases; nucleotides not matched to a gene: 17. Germline V gene sequence: CDR1 MDHEN, CDR2 SYDVKM. The CDR3 totals 18 residues. The CDR3 sequence: CASRSDVRDRSSNYGYTF. Here the CDR3 DNA reads TGTGCCAGCAGATCCGATGTGAGGGACAGGTCTTCGAACTATGGCTACACCTTC.

This chain joins TRBV7-9 and TRBJ2-2, with TRBD2 matching 9 bases. J gave up 5 bases and V 3 bases, and 4 bases lay outside the gene matches. Per germline, CDR1 SEHNR and CDR2 FQNEAQ (reference sequence). The CDR3 sequence is 15 residues long. CDR3: CASSFGGRGTGELFF. The CDR3 bases are TGTGCCAGCAGCTTTGGCGGGAGGGGAACCGGGGAGCTGTTTTTT.

This clone was recorded once. V is TRBV20-1 and J is TRBJ2-1, with 7 bases fitting TRBD1. The V gene's germline CDR1 is DFQATT and CDR2 SNEGSKA (reference sequence). Losses at the gene ends were 4 bases for V and 9 bases for J; bases not matched to a gene: 3. The CDR3 runs 11 residues. The CDR3 DNA reads as TGCAGTGCTACCTCAGGGGGTGAGCAGTTCTTC. Translation gives CSATSGGEQFF.

This chain's CDR3 is CASIHRGGPLIQYF. The CDR3 nucleotides are TGTGCCAGCATCCACAGGGGGGGGCCGTTAATTCAGTACTTC. This chain joins TRBV28 and TRBJ2-4; a possible D gene is TRBD1 (8 bases). Trimming took off 7 bases at V and 10 bases at J, with 20 bases between the two ends. The CDR3 spans 14 residues. Germline CDR1 reads MDHEN; CDR2 reads SYDVKM.

The CDR3 DNA reads TGTGCCAGCAATCAGGGACAGGGTCGCGTTCACGAGCAGTACTTC. Amino acid sequence: CASNQGQGRVHEQYF. The chain links TRBV11-2 to TRBJ2-7, with TRBD1 matching 9 bases. CDR1 is SGHAT, CDR2 FQNNGV, per germline. The CDR3 is 15 amino acids. The V gene end was trimmed by 7 bases and the J gene end by 5 bases; junction bases not matched to a gene: 12. Full variable domain (missing parts from reference TRBV11-2 and TRBJ2-7): EAGVAQSPRYKIIEKRQSVAFWCNPISGHATLYWYQQILGQGPKLLIQFQNNGVVDDSQLPKDRFSAERLKGVDSTLKIQPAKLEDSAVYLCASNQGQGRVHEQYFGPGTRLTVT.